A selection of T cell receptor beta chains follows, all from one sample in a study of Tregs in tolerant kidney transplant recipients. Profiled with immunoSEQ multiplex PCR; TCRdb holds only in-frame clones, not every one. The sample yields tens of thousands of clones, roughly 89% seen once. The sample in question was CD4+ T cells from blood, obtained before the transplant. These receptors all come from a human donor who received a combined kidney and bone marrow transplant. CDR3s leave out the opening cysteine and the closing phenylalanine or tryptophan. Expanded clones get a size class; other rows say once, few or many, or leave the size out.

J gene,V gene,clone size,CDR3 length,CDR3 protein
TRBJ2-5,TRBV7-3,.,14,ASSSNGGPNQETQY
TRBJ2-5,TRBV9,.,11,ASSAGRAETQY
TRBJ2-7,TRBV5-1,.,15,ASSLETYQGQLGEQY
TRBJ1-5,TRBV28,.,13,ASSLSGFSNQPQH
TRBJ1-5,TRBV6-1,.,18,ASSEGRGVWRTGGRQPQH
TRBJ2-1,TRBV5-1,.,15,ASSLSGVAGQRDEQF
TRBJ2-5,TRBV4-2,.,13,ASSQETSGSETQY
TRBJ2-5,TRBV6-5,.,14,ASSYSNSGSGETQY
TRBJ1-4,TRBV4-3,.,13,ASSQHRGHGEKLF
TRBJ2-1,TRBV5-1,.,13,ASSLAGLATNEQF
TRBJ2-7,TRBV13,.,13,ASRSGGVSTYEQY
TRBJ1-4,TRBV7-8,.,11,ASSLSRDEKLF
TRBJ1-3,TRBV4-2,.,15,ASSAVSSDISGNTIY
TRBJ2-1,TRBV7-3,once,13,ASSLNSGSSHEQF
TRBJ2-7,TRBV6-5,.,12,ASRRQGARHEQY
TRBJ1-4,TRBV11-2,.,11,ASSFTRGEKLF
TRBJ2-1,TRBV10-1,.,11,ASSEWASGRVF
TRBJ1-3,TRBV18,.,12,ASSPSFSGNTIY
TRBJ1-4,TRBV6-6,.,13,ASSQTTGSNEKLF
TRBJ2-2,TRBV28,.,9,ASRGAGELF
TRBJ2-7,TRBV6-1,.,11,ASWSGSGDEQY
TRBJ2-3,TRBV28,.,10,ASGTGIDTQY
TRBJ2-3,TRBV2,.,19,ASTPPRQAFGKWGDTDTQY
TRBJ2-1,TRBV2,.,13,ASTRLAGVGNEQF
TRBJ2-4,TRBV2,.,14,ASTRLASVAKNIQY
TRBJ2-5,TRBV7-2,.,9,ASSPRETQY
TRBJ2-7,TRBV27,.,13,ASSLFLSRPAEQY
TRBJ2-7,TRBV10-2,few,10,AAGSGSYEQY
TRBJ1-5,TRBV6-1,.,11,ASSDPRWDSPN
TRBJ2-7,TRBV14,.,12,ASSQRGTAYEQY
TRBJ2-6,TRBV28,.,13,ASSQSQGKANVLT
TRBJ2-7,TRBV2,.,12,ASSLPGQGYEQY
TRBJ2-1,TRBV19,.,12,ASSIVGGGREQF
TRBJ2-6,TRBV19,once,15,ASSIREGLSGANVLT
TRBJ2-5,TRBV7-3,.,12,ASSSGGYQETQY
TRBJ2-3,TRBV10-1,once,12,ASSGLEGTDTQY
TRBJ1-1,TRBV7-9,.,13,ASSHPSDRVHEAF
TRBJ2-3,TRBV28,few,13,ASTLGQGSLDTQY
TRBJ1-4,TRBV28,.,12,ASSQGDTNEKLF
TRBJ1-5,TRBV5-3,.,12,ARSSKNSNQPQH
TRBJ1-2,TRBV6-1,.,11,ASSELGGGGYT